This T cell receptor (beta chain) was recorded in a study of blood T cell repertoires in COVID-19. The protocol was immunoSEQ multiplex PCR, while the TCRdb copy is restricted to in-frame clones and leaves out a portion. The sample carries approximately 250,000 clones, more than 80% recorded once. Looked up from germline, CDR1 is SGHVS and CDR2 is FQNEAQ. Deletions cut 5 bases from V and 3 bases from J, with 14 bases between. CDR3 size: 15 residues. The sample taken for sequencing was PBMCs or T cells enriched from blood (not recorded which). The genes are TRBV7-8 and TRBJ1-3, with D perhaps matching TRBD1 (6 bases). This receptor was obtained from a woman aged 30 to 39 with acute COVID-19. The CDR3 sequence is CASSRSPDSGNTIYF. In DNA, the CDR3 is TGTGCCAGCAGCCGTTCCCCGGACAGTGGAAACACCATATATTTT.